The rows below give T cell receptor beta chains drawn from one sample of a study of response to subunit inactivated influenza vaccine. From the RT-PCR reads, TCRdb called clonotypes with MiXCR, one entry per CDR3 protein. In the table there are approximately 570,000 distinct CDR3 sequences, around 8% of which are singletons. The sample was PBMCs from blood, taken roughly 24 months after vaccination. These receptor sequences come from a man aged 50 to 75 who received an inactivated influenza vaccine. Each CDR3 is given with its conserved first and last residue. D genes are given only for firm matches. A clone size is listed for some rows: how often the clone was seen (once, few, many), or a class if it is expanded.

CDR3nt	CDR3aa	len	d_gene	abundance	j_gene	v_gene
TGCAGTGCTAGAGATCCCAGGGGATCCAAAAACATTCAGTACTTC	CSARDPRGSKNIQYF	15	-	-	TRBJ2-4	TRBV20-1
TGTGCCAGCAGCTTGCAGTACCCTAGCACAGATACGCAGTATTTT	CASSLQYPSTDTQYF	15	-	-	TRBJ2-3	TRBV7-2
TGTGCCAGCAGTGAACGGCAGGGGCGTAGTGAAAAACTGTTTTTT	CASSERQGRSEKLFF	15	-	many	TRBJ1-4	TRBV2
TGTGCCAGCAGCTTCCGGGACAGATACTATGGCTACACCTTC	CASSFRDRYYGYTF	14	TRBD1	-	TRBJ1-2	TRBV7-8
TGTGCCAGCAGCTTACCCTATATAGCGGGAGTCGAAGAGCAGTACTTC	CASSLPYIAGVEEQYF	16	TRBD2	many	TRBJ2-7	TRBV7-9
TGTGCCAGCAGGTTGGGGGGCGGACGGGCGCACAATGAGCAGTTCTTC	CASRLGGGRAHNEQFF	16	-	-	TRBJ2-1	TRBV6-2/TRBV6-3
TGCGCCAGCAGCCAAGTTGGCAGGGGACAAGAGACCCAGTACTTC	CASSQVGRGQETQYF	15	-	many	TRBJ2-5	TRBV4-1
TGCGCCAGCAGTCCTAGCTTCGCATTCGGGGCGAAGAAGGATGAAAAACTGTTTTTT	CASSPSFAFGAKKDEKLFF	19	-	few	TRBJ1-4	TRBV4-1
TGTGCCAGCAGTCCGCGGTTGGGACAAACCTCTGGGGCCAACGTCCTGACTTTC	CASSPRLGQTSGANVLTF	18	-	few	TRBJ2-6	TRBV6-2/TRBV6-3
TGTGCCACCAGTGACGCAGTAGCGGCGACTGGCTCTGGGGCCAACGTCCTGACTTTC	CATSDAVAATGSGANVLTF	19	-	many	TRBJ2-6	TRBV24-1
TGTGCCAGCAGCCCCGAGGCTAGCCCTCAAGAGACCCAGTACTTC	CASSPEASPQETQYF	15	-	many	TRBJ2-5	TRBV5-6
TGTGCCAGCAGCGAACATAGCGGGGGGGCCACAGATACGCAGTATTTT	CASSEHSGGATDTQYF	16	TRBD2	-	TRBJ2-3	TRBV9
TGCGCCAGCAGCCACGAAGTCGGCGGGAGTCCCAATGAGCAGTTCTTC	CASSHEVGGSPNEQFF	16	TRBD2	many	TRBJ2-1	TRBV4-3
TGCGCCAGCACCCCGGAACCGTACTCTGGAAACACCATATATTTT	CASTPEPYSGNTIYF	15	-	-	TRBJ1-3	TRBV4-3
TGCAGCGTTGAAGAGGTTTGGGGGAAGTCTAGCACAGATACGCAGTATTTT	CSVEEVWGKSSTDTQYF	17	-	few	TRBJ2-3	TRBV29-1
TGTGCCAGCAGCCATGGGACAGGGAACTATAATTCACCCCTCCACTTT	CASSHGTGNYNSPLHF	16	TRBD1	few	TRBJ1-6	TRBV7-9
TGTGCCACCAGTGACCGATATTCCGATCTGGAGACCCAGTACTTC	CATSDRYSDLETQYF	15	-	few	TRBJ2-5	TRBV24-1
TGTGCCAGCAGCCCGCTACCGGGGGCCGCCAGAACAGATACGCAGTATTTT	CASSPLPGAARTDTQYF	17	-	few	TRBJ2-3	TRBV3-1
TGCGCCAGCAGCTTGGCGGCAGAAGTAAACACTGAAGCTTTCTTT	CASSLAAEVNTEAFF	15	-	many	TRBJ1-1	TRBV5-1
TGTGCCAGCAGCTACGCAGGGGGCCTAACAGATACGCAGTATTTT	CASSYAGGLTDTQYF	15	TRBD1	many	TRBJ2-3	TRBV12-3/TRBV12-4
TGTGCCAGCAGTTCATACACTAGCGGGAGATATACCGACCCCTACGAGCAGTACTTC	CASSSYTSGRYTDPYEQYF	19	TRBD2	few	TRBJ2-7	TRBV28
TGTGCCAGCAGCCAAGAGGTTGCAGGGCAGTACGAGCAGTACTTC	CASSQEVAGQYEQYF	15	-	few	TRBJ2-7	TRBV4-2
TGCGCCAGCTCGCCGGGACCCGGGAACTATGGCTACACCTTC	CASSPGPGNYGYTF	14	-	many	TRBJ1-2	TRBV5-1
TGTGCCAGCAGCCAAGGACCTCTCCGTTGGACTAATTCACCCCTCCACTTT	CASSQGPLRWTNSPLHF	17	-	-	TRBJ1-6	TRBV6-1
TGCGCCTCATCCTGGGGGGACACAGATACGCAGTATTTT	CASSWGDTDTQYF	13	-	few	TRBJ2-3	TRBV5-1
TGTGCCAGCAGCGTAGGGGTGACAGGGCTCTCCTACGAGCAGTACTTC	CASSVGVTGLSYEQYF	16	TRBD1	-	TRBJ2-7	TRBV9
TGTGCCAGCATCAAGTGGTCCGTGGGGAATGAGCAGTTCTTC	CASIKWSVGNEQFF	14	-	few	TRBJ2-1	TRBV28
TGCGCCAGCAGCCAAGGAGAGGGATTCAACTATGGCTACACCTTC	CASSQGEGFNYGYTF	15	-	many	TRBJ1-2	TRBV4-1
TGCAGTGCTAGACGAGGGCCTAGAACTGAAGCTTTCTTT	CSARRGPRTEAFF	13	-	-	TRBJ1-1	TRBV20-1
TGCGCCAGCAGCCAAGGGGAGCAAGGGGGCGGCACAGATACGCAGTATTTT	CASSQGEQGGGTDTQYF	17	TRBD1	few	TRBJ2-3	TRBV4-1
TGTGCCAGCAGCAGCGGGACAGCGGAGACCCAGTACTTC	CASSSGTAETQYF	13	-	many	TRBJ2-5	TRBV7-9
TGTGCCAGCAGTTTTAGCGGGGGGCTGGAGCAGTACTTC	CASSFSGGLEQYF	13	TRBD2	-	TRBJ2-7	TRBV12-3/TRBV12-4
TGTGCCAGCAGCTTAGCTCCCGGTGGGCAAATTCCCACCTACGAGCAGTACTTC	CASSLAPGGQIPTYEQYF	18	-	few	TRBJ2-7	TRBV7-6
TGTGCCAGCAGCTTAGGGGGGGACAGGGTATACGAGCAGTACTTC	CASSLGGDRVYEQYF	15	TRBD1	many	TRBJ2-7	TRBV7-2
TGTGCCAGCAGCTTAGTGCCCGGGGGTGAGCAGTTCTTC	CASSLVPGGEQFF	13	-	-	TRBJ2-1	TRBV13
TGCGCCAGCAGCCAAGAGCCCCACCACTACAATGAGCAGTTCTTC	CASSQEPHHYNEQFF	15	-	few	TRBJ2-1	TRBV4-3
TGTGCCAGCAGCCCCCACTACAATGAGCAGTTCTTC	CASSPHYNEQFF	12	-	many	TRBJ2-1	TRBV28
TGCGCCAGCAGCTTGATTCCTTTCGGGAGGCCGGGGGAAGAGACCCAGTACTTC	CASSLIPFGRPGEETQYF	18	TRBD2	many	TRBJ2-5	TRBV5-1
TGCAGTGCTAGAGTGGCAGGGCCGAATTCACCCCTCCACTTT	CSARVAGPNSPLHF	14	-	-	TRBJ1-6	TRBV20-1
TGTGCCAGCAGCCGAGCCGAACTAGCGGACGGTTTGGCAGATACGCAGTATTTT	CASSRAELADGLADTQYF	18	TRBD2	few	TRBJ2-3	TRBV11-2
TGTGCCAGCAGTTTGCACGTCGGTAATACGCAGTATTTT	CASSLHVGNTQYF	13	-	many	TRBJ2-3	TRBV12-3/TRBV12-4
TGTGCCAGCAATCCGGGACTAGCAAGCACAGATACGCAGTATTTT	CASNPGLASTDTQYF	15	TRBD2	many	TRBJ2-3	TRBV6-2/TRBV6-3
TGTGCCAGCAGCTTACACGAAGTGGCTCGTGAAGCTTTCTTT	CASSLHEVAREAFF	14	-	-	TRBJ1-1	TRBV11-2
TGTGCCAGCAGCGTAACTGGCCAGACCTTCTACGAGCAGTACTTC	CASSVTGQTFYEQYF	15	-	-	TRBJ2-7	TRBV9
TGTGCCAGCAGCCCTTCTAGCGCCCGCTCCTACAATGAGCAGTTCTTC	CASSPSSARSYNEQFF	16	-	few	TRBJ2-1	TRBV7-6
TGTGCCAGTATCGATCGGGCAGGCTATGGCTACACCTTC	CASIDRAGYGYTF	13	-	-	TRBJ1-2	TRBV5-5
TGCAGTGCCCAGCGGGGAAACTCCTACAATGAGCAGTTCTTC	CSAQRGNSYNEQFF	14	TRBD2	-	TRBJ2-1	TRBV20-1
TGTGCCAGCAGCCCAGGTGGGGGGCGGGTGGACGAGCAGTACTTC	CASSPGGGRVDEQYF	15	-	many	TRBJ2-7	TRBV4-2
TGCGCCAGCAGCTTCGGACAGGCCACTGAAGCTTTCTTT	CASSFGQATEAFF	13	TRBD1	-	TRBJ1-1	TRBV5-1
TGCAGTGCTAGGGCCGGGACTTCGTCCTACAATGAGCAGTTCTTC	CSARAGTSSYNEQFF	15	-	-	TRBJ2-1	TRBV20-1
TGTGCCAGCAGTTTGAAGGGTTTTGTCAATAATTCACCCCTCCACTTT	CASSLKGFVNNSPLHF	16	-	few	TRBJ1-6	TRBV12-3/TRBV12-4